This T cell receptor beta chain comes out of a study of read filtering for tumor transcriptome and immune sequencing (dated by TCRdb to about 2020). About the investigation overall: The cohort had some 16 male and some 15 female patients with a mean age of roughly 70 years, ranging from roughly 40 to 90. Using the same bone marrow samples, the study ran both targeted immune repertoire sequencing and bulk whole-transcriptome sequencing and then compared the TCR repertoires from each method. One main goal was a read-filtering strategy for immune repertoire data, in particular deciding whether clonotypes backed by only one read should be removed. By revised international staging, roughly 8 patients were R-ISS I, some 17 were R-ISS II and roughly seven were R-ISS III. Whole-transcriptome libraries were prepared with the TruSeq RNA Access Library Prep Kit after DNase treatment. Per sample, about 4.05 to 11 million TCR-region mapped reads were obtained with IR-seq, compared with only 85 to 1273 with RNA-seq.

Each patient had bone marrow sampled at the time of active disease. Ficoll-Hypaque density gradient centrifugation was used to isolate bone marrow mononuclear cells. To remove myeloma plasma cells, the cells were labeled with CD138 magnetic microbeads on a MACS separator, and CD138-negative cells were then collected by negative selection. The purity of the isolated cells was checked by flow cytometry with CD138 antibodies on an Attune NxT. TRIzol reagent was used to extract total RNA, which was then quantified with a NanoDrop spectrophotometer. For each patient, paired RNA-seq and IR-seq were run on the CD138-negative bone marrow sample from that patient. About this clonotype itself: Its binding antigen is unknown. Per-base quality was not reported, and no clone a single base away is much larger than it.

Starting from roughly 440 ng RNA, TCR libraries were constructed with the Immunoverse kit using molecular barcoded adaptors that cover the alpha/delta and beta/gamma chains. TCR library preparation used the same RNA that was used for transcriptome sequencing. Sequencing of the TCR libraries was done on an Illumina HiSeq 4000 with 2 x 150 cycles. In the original analysis: MiXCR aligned TCR reads to human V, D, J and C references and assembled the aligned reads into CDR3 clonotypes, with quality filtering and error correction included. The tcR package in R was used for analysis of clonotype counts and gene usage diversity. For inspection of raw mapping reads, RNA-seq reads were mapped by STAR aligner version 2.5.3a onto GRCh37 of the human genome. To test how sequencing depth affects detected clonotypes, IR-seq fastq files were randomly downsampled with Seqtk 1.3. The public reads were reprocessed in TCRdb via fastp at Q25 and MiXCR, keeping in-frame beta chains. Each record represents a unique CDR3 protein, reported with the most common genes and DNA among its rows. The V and J calls and clone size come from TCRdb's table, not from the authors' own analysis. A total of some 130,000 distinct CDR3 sequences appear in this sample, 13% of them only once. Just under 8.5% of the sample comes from the top ten.

A distance of 15 bases separates the germline ends of V and J, which lose 5 bases and 7 bases respectively. The CDR3 has 15 amino acids, counting the end cysteine and phenylalanine. CDR3 DNA is the only sequence kept; it has 45 bases, read in frame from the first base. The germline V gene (reference sequence) provides CDR1 SEHNR and CDR2 FQNEAQ. Findings and caveats that apply to the study as a whole: The correlation between IR-seq and RNA-seq shared clonotype proportions was increased by removal of single-read clonotypes. Single-read clonotypes made up about 87% of clonotypes but about 3.2% of total reads in IR-seq, and roughly three quarters of clonotypes and approximately 42% of reads in RNA-seq. The sorted CD138-negative fraction was a mixed bone marrow immune population, not purified T cells. IR-seq captured clonotypes at much higher depth and more reliably than RNA-seq, and smaller IR-seq throughput sufficed to identify most shared clonotypes.

Sequencing was carried out using a population of CD138-negative cells sorted from bone marrow. The intended sense of this specimen's cell subset or site label: bone marrow mononuclear cells depleted of CD138+ plasma/myeloma cells by negative magnetic selection. This chain is built from TRBV7-9 and TRBJ1-6, with the identity of the D gene unclear. The receptor's source is a donor at least 40 years old with multiple myeloma. The CDR3 protein: CASSQRQEENSPLHF. At the DNA level, the sequence is TGTGCCAGCAGCCAAAGGCAGGAGGAGAATTCACCCCTCCACTTT.